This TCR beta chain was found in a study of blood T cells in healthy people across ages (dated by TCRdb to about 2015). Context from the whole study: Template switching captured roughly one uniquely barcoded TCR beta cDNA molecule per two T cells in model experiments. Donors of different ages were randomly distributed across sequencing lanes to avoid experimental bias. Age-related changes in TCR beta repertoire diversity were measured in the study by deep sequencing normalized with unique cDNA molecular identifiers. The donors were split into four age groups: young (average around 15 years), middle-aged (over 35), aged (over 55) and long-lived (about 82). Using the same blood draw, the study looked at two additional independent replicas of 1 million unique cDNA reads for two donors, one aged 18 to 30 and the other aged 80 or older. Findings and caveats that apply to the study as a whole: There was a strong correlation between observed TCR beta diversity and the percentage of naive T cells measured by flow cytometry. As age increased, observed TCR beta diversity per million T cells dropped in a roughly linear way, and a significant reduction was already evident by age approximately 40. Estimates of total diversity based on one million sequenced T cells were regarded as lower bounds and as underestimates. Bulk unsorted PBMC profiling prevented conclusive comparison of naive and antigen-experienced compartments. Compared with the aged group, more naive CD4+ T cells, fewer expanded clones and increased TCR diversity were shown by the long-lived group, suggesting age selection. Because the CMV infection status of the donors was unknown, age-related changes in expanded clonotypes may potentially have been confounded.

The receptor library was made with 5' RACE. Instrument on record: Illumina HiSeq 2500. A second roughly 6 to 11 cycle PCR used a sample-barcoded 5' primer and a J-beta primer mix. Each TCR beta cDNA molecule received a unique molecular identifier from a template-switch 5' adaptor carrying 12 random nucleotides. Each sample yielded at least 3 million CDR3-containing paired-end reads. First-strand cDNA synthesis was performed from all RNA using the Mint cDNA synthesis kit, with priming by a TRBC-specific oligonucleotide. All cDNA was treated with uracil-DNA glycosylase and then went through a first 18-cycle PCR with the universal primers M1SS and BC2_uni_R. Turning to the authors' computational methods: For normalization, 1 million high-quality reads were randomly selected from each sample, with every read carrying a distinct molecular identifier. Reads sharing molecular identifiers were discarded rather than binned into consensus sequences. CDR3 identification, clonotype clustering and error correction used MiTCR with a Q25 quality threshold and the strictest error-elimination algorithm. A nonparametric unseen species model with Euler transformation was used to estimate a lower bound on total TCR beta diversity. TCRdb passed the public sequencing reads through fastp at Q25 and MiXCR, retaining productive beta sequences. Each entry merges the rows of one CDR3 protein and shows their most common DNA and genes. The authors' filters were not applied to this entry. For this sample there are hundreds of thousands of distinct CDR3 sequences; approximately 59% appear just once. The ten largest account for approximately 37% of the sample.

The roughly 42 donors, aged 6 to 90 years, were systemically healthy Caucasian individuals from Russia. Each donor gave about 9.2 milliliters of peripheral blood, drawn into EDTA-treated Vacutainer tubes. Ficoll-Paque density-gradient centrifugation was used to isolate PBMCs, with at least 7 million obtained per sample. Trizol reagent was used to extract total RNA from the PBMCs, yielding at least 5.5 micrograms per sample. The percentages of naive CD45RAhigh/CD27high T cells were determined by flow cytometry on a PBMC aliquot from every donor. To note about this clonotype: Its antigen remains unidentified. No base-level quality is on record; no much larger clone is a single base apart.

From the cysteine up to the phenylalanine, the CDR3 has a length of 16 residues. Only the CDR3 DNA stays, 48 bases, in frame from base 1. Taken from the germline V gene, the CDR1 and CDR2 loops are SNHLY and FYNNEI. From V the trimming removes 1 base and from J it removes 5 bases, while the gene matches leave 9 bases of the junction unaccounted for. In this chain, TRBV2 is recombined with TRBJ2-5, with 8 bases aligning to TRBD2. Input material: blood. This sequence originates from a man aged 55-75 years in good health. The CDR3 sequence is CASSEVSGGLAETQYF. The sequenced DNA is TGTGCCAGCAGTGAAGTGAGCGGGGGCTTGGCGGAGACCCAGTACTTC.